This T cell receptor beta chain was recorded in a study of T-cell memory formation after mild COVID-19. Whole-study findings and limits: Contracting CD8+ clones were enriched in EMRA, CD4+ mainly in CM and EM.

Looked up from germline, CDR1 is MGHRA and CDR2 is YSYEKL. The CDR3 consists of 17 residues. After removal of 4 bases from V and 5 bases from J, the junction contained 14 bases not matched to a gene. With regard to this clonotype: As yet, its antigen is unknown.

Sample barcodes and UMIs were carried by the TCR alpha and TCR beta cDNA libraries that 5'RACE generated with constant-segment primers. TCRdb redid the calling of the 5' RACE reads with MiXCR, one entry per CDR3 protein. The sample consists of 120,000 to 150,000 distinct CDR3 sequences, 11% to 15% of them appearing once. The chain has TRBV4-1 and TRBJ1-1, with TRBD1 matching over 9 bases. Specimen: PBMCs or a T cell subset sorted from them (not recorded which). This sequence originates from an adult woman who had mild COVID-19 (a few samples of this study predate the infection). Cell type and time point are not known. In DNA form, the CDR3 reads TGCGCCAGCAGCCCAACCGGGACAGGGACGTTGGGGACTGAAGCTTTCTTT. Its translation is CASSPTGTGTLGTEAFF.